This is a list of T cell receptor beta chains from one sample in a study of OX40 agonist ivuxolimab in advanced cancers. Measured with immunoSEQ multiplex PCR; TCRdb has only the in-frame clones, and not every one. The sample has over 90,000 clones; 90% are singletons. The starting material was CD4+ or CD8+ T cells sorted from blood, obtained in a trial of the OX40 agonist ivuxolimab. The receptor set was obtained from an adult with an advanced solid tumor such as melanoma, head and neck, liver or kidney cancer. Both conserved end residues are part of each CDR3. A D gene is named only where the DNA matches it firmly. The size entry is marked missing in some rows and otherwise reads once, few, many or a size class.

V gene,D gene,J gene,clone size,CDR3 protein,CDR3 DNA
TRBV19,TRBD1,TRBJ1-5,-,CASTPTRGTGARQPQHF,TGTGCCAGTACCCCGACCCGGGGGACAGGGGCCCGTCAGCCCCAGCATTTT
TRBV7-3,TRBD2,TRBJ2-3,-,CASSSPGRGADTQYF,TGTGCCAGCAGCTCTCCGGGCCGGGGGGCAGATACGCAGTATTTT
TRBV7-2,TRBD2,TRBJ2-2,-,CASSWTRSNTGELFF,TGTGCCAGCAGCTGGACTAGGTCGAACACCGGGGAGCTGTTTTTT
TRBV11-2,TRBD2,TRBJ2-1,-,CASRLGLAGEAYNEQFF,TGTGCCAGCAGACTCGGACTAGCGGGGGAGGCTTACAATGAGCAGTTCTTC
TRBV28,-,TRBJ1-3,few,CASSNTPGSHSGNTIYF,TGTGCCAGCAGCAACACTCCGGGATCTCACTCTGGAAACACCATATATTTT
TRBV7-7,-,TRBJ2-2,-,CASSEGGKSGELFF,TGTGCCAGCAGCGAAGGGGGGAAGTCCGGGGAGCTGTTTTTT
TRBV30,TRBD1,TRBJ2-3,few,CAWSVQGMSTDTQYF,TGTGCCTGGAGTGTACAGGGGATGAGCACAGATACGCAGTATTTT
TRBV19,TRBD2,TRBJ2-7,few,CASSYPTSGRVHEQYF,TGTGCCAGTTCTTACCCGACTAGCGGGAGGGTCCACGAGCAGTACTTC
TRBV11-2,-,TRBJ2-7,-,CASSSLPRRALYEQYF,TGTGCCAGCAGCTCCCTCCCCCGCAGGGCGTTGTACGAGCAGTACTTC
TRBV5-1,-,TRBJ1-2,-,CASSMTAPSYGYTF,TGCGCCAGCAGCATGACAGCCCCGTCCTATGGCTACACCTTC
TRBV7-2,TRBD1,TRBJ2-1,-,CASSRTGIRGNEQFF,TGTGCCAGCAGCCGGACAGGGATAAGGGGCAATGAGCAGTTCTTC
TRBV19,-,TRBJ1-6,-,CASSIREGSASPLHF,TGTGCCAGTAGTATAAGGGAGGGCTCTGCTTCACCCCTCCACTTT
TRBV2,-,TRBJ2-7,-,CASYPRAGGSYEQYF,TGTGCCAGCTACCCGCGGGCAGGGGGGTCCTACGAGCAGTACTTC
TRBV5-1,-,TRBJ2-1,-,CASSLGLASYNEQFF,TGCGCCAGCAGCTTGGGGCTAGCCTCCTACAATGAGCAGTTCTTC
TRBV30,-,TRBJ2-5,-,CAWSEGTYLETQYF,TGTGCCTGGAGTGAGGGGACCTACTTAGAGACCCAGTACTTC
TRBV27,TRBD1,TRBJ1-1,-,CASSLSGDRATEAFF,TGTGCCAGCAGTTTATCGGGGGACAGGGCCACTGAAGCTTTCTTT
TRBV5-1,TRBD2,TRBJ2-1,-,CASSLGIGLAGHNEQFF,TGCGCCAGCAGCTTGGGAATAGGACTAGCGGGCCATAATGAGCAGTTCTTC
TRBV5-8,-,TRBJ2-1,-,CASSWGRGRLKNEQFF,TGTGCCAGCAGCTGGGGGCGAGGCAGACTCAAGAATGAGCAGTTCTTC
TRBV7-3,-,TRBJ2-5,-,CASAPGSKETQYF,TGTGCCAGCGCTCCAGGGAGTAAAGAGACCCAGTACTTC
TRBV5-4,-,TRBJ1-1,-,CASSISRASTTEAFF,TGTGCCAGCAGCATTTCGAGGGCGAGCACGACTGAAGCTTTCTTT
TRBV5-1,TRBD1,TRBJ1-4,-,CASSLGRQGPGEKLFF,TGCGCCAGCAGCTTGGGTCGACAGGGACCCGGGGAAAAACTGTTTTTT
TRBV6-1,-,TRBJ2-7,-,CASSESWGSAYEQYF,TGTGCCAGCAGTGAAAGTTGGGGCTCGGCATACGAGCAGTACTTC
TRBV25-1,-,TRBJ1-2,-,CASSDKGRHYGYTF,TGTGCCAGCAGTGACAAGGGACGGCACTATGGCTACACCTTC
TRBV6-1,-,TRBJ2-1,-,CASSEGQVGEQFF,TGTGCCAGCAGTGAAGGGCAGGTTGGTGAGCAGTTCTTC
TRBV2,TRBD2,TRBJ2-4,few,CASKVSASGIGKNIQYF,TGTGCCAGCAAGGTATCGGCTAGCGGGATTGGCAAAAACATTCAGTACTTC
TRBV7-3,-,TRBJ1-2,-,CASSLRGGGGYTF,TGTGCCAGCAGCTTAAGGGGAGGAGGTGGCTACACCTTC
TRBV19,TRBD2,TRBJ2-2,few,CASSITSVDGELFF,TGTGCCAGTAGTATCACTAGCGTCGACGGGGAGCTGTTTTTT
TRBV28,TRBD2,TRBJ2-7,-,CASSPLGGGGWYEQYF,TGTGCCAGCAGTCCCCTCGGGGGGGGAGGCTGGTACGAGCAGTACTTC
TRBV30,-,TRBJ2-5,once,CAWSPQETQYF,TGTGCCTGGAGTCCTCAAGAGACCCAGTACTTC
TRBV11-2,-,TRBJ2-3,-,CASSLDGTHTDTQYF,TGTGCCAGCAGCTTAGATGGGACTCACACAGATACGCAGTATTTT
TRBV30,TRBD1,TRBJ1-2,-,CAWSGQGAYGYTF,TGTGCCTGGAGTGGACAGGGGGCCTATGGCTACACCTTC
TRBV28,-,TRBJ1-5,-,CASSLRGGLGNQPQHF,TGTGCCAGCAGTTTACGTGGGGGGCTCGGCAATCAGCCCCAGCATTTT
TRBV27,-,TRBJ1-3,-,CASSLSGGAGNTIYF,TGTGCCAGCAGTTTATCAGGGGGGGCTGGAAACACCATATATTTT
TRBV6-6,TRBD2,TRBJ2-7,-,CASSYRTERGGQYF,TGTGCCAGCAGTTACCGGACTGAGCGCGGGGGGCAGTACTTC
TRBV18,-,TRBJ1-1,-,CASSPGAKNTEAFF,TGTGCCAGCTCACCAGGGGCTAAGAACACTGAAGCTTTCTTT
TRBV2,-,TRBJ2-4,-,CASSEPRGQELAKNIQYF,TGTGCCAGCAGTGAACCCCGGGGGCAGGAGCTAGCCAAAAACATTCAGTACTTC
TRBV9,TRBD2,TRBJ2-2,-,CASSVELAGDPGELFF,TGTGCCAGCAGCGTAGAACTAGCGGGAGACCCCGGGGAGCTGTTTTTT
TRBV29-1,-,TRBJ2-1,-,CSVETGLHVNEQFF,TGCAGCGTTGAGACGGGACTGCACGTGAATGAGCAGTTCTTC